This is a list of T cell receptor beta chains from one sample in a study of CD8+ T cells in alopecia areata. Using immunoSEQ multiplex PCR, the repertoire was profiled, and TCRdb retains in-frame clones only, with some absent. The table includes hundreds of thousands of clones, 58% detected once. The sample here was CD4+ T cells sorted from blood, taken at week 24, from a patient treated with tofacitinib. Receptors were obtained from a human donor with alopecia areata. Both conserved end residues are part of each CDR3. The D gene is left open where the match is weak.

V gene	D gene	J gene	CDR3 protein
TRBV29-1	TRBD2	TRBJ2-1	CSVATSGAYNEQFF
TRBV9	.	TRBJ1-2	CASSVAPMQGDYGYTF
TRBV28	TRBD1	TRBJ2-1	CASSLKGQGKSEQFF
TRBV30	.	TRBJ1-1	CAWSTDMSTEAFF
TRBV19	.	TRBJ1-1	CASSRSQRLMNTEAFF
TRBV29-1	TRBD1	TRBJ2-5	CSVGGQGLQETQYF
TRBV2	.	TRBJ1-1	CASSEVGGDVYTEAFF
TRBV6-6	.	TRBJ2-7	CASSYSSGENEQYF
TRBV2	.	TRBJ2-5	CASSGGGGTGTQYF
TRBV9	.	TRBJ2-7	CASSARNMTGRPSEQYF
TRBV18	.	TRBJ1-1	CASSQGRDTEAFF
TRBV7-2	TRBD1	TRBJ1-5	CASSPLYRTGSNQPQHF